The 27 T cell receptor beta chains given below trace back to one sample, sequenced in a study of shared clonotypes between healthy human individuals. The protocol was immunoSEQ multiplex PCR, while the TCRdb copy is restricted to in-frame clones and leaves out a portion. The sample carries 2 million to 2.5 million clones, under 97% recorded once. Sequencing input: naive CD4+ T cells sorted from blood. Subset indicated: CD45RA+ positively selected. All receptors come from a young man in good health.

J is TRBJ2-5 and V is TRBV11-2, with TRBD1 identical over 7 bases. The closer fit of TRBJ2-7 to the DNA end suggests the J call may be wrong. Germline V gives CDR1 SGHAT, CDR2 FQNNGV. The CDR3 length is 14 residues. The DNA for the CDR3 is TGTGCCAGCAGCACTGACAGGGCCTCCTACGAGCAGTACTTC. Its protein product is CASSTDRASYEQYF.

This rearrangement joins TRBV28 to TRBJ2-7; TRBD1 agrees at 8 bases. Germline V gene lookup returns CDR1 MDHEN and CDR2 SYDVKM. CDR3 length: 11 amino acids. Germline trimming cut 6 bases from V and 12 bases from J; bases unmatched to any gene: 7. This chain's CDR3 is CASRETGAAYF. The CDR3 nucleotides read TGTGCCAGCAGAGAGACAGGGGCGGCGTACTTC.

CDR3 protein: CASSLIRGGYEQYF. In DNA, the CDR3 is TGTGCCAGCAGCTTAATCCGGGGCGGCTACGAGCAGTACTTC. The J gene is TRBJ2-7, the V gene TRBV13, with D perhaps assigned TRBD1 or TRBD2 (5 bases each). Trimming removed 2 bases at V and 3 bases at J, with 11 bases between. The length of the CDR3 is 14 residues. Germline CDR1 and CDR2: PRHDT and FYEKMQ (reference sequence).

This clone was recorded only once. This sequence joins TRBV2 and TRBJ1-2, with 7 bases aligning to TRBD1. CDR1 is SNHLY and CDR2 is FYNNEI in the germline V gene. This CDR3 has 12 residues. Unmatched junction bases numbered 6, after V lost 11 bases and J lost 3 bases. The CDR3 sequence: CAGTGEDYGYTF. The CDR3 DNA reads TGTGCCGGAACAGGGGAGGACTATGGCTACACCTTC.

Comments on this clone: Additional DNA sequences in this sample encode the identical CDR3. The chain combines TRBV6-1 with TRBJ2-2; 7 bases agree with TRBD1. Germline loops: CDR1 MNHNS, CDR2 SASEGT. The V gene end was trimmed by 6 bases and the J gene end by 4 bases; junction bases not matched to a gene: 2. This CDR3 is built from 13 residues. The CDR3 is CASRTGFTGELFF. In nucleotides, the CDR3 is TGTGCCAGCAGGACAGGGTTCACCGGGGAGCTGTTTTTT.

V and J are TRBV6-5 and TRBJ2-5; weak D call: TRBD2 (5 bases). Germline CDR1 and CDR2: MNHEY and SVGAGI. The CDR3 is 15 residues long. V lost 4 bases, J lost 2 bases, and 14 bases lay in between. The CDR3 DNA is TGTGCCAGCAGTTCTCATCAGCGGACGCAAGAGACCCAGTACTTC. Amino acids: CASSSHQRTQETQYF.

The chain carries TRBV6-1 and TRBJ1-1; maybe TRBD1 (6 bases). This CDR3 region has 15 residues. CDR1 and CDR2 (germline): MNHNS, SASEGT. Trimming pared 5 bases from V and 0 bases from J, leaving 13 bases between. CDR3 amino acids: CASSRQASMNTEAFF. The CDR3, as DNA: TGTGCCAGCAGTCGACAGGCTTCAATGAACACTGAAGCTTTCTTT.

The V call is TRBV7-9, the J call TRBJ1-1, with TRBD1 identical over 7 bases. CDR3 length equals 18 residues. Germline V gives CDR1 SEHNR, CDR2 FQNEAQ (reference sequence). After removal of 1 base from V and 1 base from J, the junction contained 12 bases not matched to a gene. CDR3 loop: CASSLDPRAGGRNTEAFF. CDR3 DNA: TGTGCCAGCAGCTTAGACCCCAGGGCAGGGGGTCGGAACACTGAAGCTTTCTTT.

A remark on this clone: At one boundary the junction diverges from the germline segment, which might be a read error. This chain links TRBV5-4 with TRBJ1-2; TRBD1 aligns across 10 bases. Germline CDR1 is SGHNT and CDR2 is YYREEE (reference sequence). CDR3 length: 17 residues. For the CDR3, the DNA is TGTGCCGGCAGCTTGCCTCAACGCGGGACAGGGGTTGATGGCTACACCTTC. Translated, it gives CAGSLPQRGTGVDGYTF.

The gene calls are TRBV28 and TRBJ1-6, with D unresolved. The germline V gene encodes CDR1 MDHEN and CDR2 SYDVKM. Trimming removed 4 bases at V and 8 bases at J, with 24 bases between. The CDR3 has 18 amino acids. The CDR3 region has the DNA TGTGCCAGCAGTTACCCTGCCCGCCCCCAAATTGCCCATTCACCCCTCCACTTT. Amino acids: CASSYPARPQIAHSPLHF.

This chain connects TRBV2 to TRBJ1-5; TRBD1 aligns across 7 bases. Per the germline V gene, CDR1 is SNHLY and CDR2 is FYNNEI. The CDR3 is 15 residues long. V shed 6 bases, J shed 3 bases, and the junction held 8 bases outside the gene matches. This CDR3 is CASRPSTGNNQPQHF. CDR3 in DNA: TGTGCCAGCAGACCTTCGACAGGGAACAATCAGCCCCAGCATTTT. Drawing the rest from reference TRBV2 and TRBJ1-5, the complete variable domain is EPEVTQTPSHQVTQMGQEVILRCVPISNHLYFYWYRQILGQKVEFLVSFYNNEISEKSEIFDDQFSVERPDGSNFTLKIRSTKLEDSAMYFCASRPSTGNNQPQHFGDGTRLSIL.

The chain recombines TRBV7-8 with TRBJ2-7; TRBD2 matches at 10 bases. J lost 6 bases, V lost 3 bases, and 5 bases had no gene match. The CDR3 totals 14 residues. Germline assignment: CDR1 SGHVS and CDR2 FQNEAQ. In nucleotides, the CDR3 is TGTGCCAGCAGCTTGGGTAGCGGGAGGTTCGAGCAGTACTTC. Amino acids: CASSLGSGRFEQYF. Based on the CDR3 plus reference TRBV7-8 and TRBJ2-7, the full variable domain is GAGVSQSPRYKVAKRGQDVALRCDPISGHVSLFWYQQALGQGPEFLTYFQNEAQLDKSGLPSDRFFAERPEGSVSTLKIQRTQQEDSAVYLCASSLGSGRFEQYFGPGTRLTVT.

The chain is built from TRBV2 and TRBJ1-4; TRBD1 is a possible D gene (5 bases). Germline V gene sequence: CDR1 SNHLY, CDR2 FYNNEI. CDR3 length equals 17 residues. Trimming stripped 2 bases from V and 7 bases from J, with 20 bases between. CDR3 sequence: CASSESGVRGVGEKLFF. The CDR3 DNA reads as TGTGCCAGCAGTGAATCAGGTGTGCGGGGGGTCGGTGAAAAACTGTTTTTT. The full variable domain, completed using reference TRBV2 and TRBJ1-4, is EPEVTQTPSHQVTQMGQEVILRCVPISNHLYFYWYRQILGQKVEFLVSFYNNEISEKSEIFDDQFSVERPDGSNFTLKIRSTKLEDSAMYFCASSESGVRGVGEKLFFGSGTQLSVL.

The chain uses TRBV27 and TRBJ2-5; no definite D call. The CDR3 contains 14 residues. Trimming left V 5 bases short and J 5 bases short, with 15 bases between. In germline, CDR1 is MNHEY, CDR2 SMNVEV (reference sequence). CDR3 nucleotides: TGTGCCAGCAGTCCCGGACCCATTGGGGAGACCCAGTACTTC. Translating it yields CASSPGPIGETQYF.

V and J are TRBV4-3 and TRBJ2-1, with 9 bases matching TRBD2. Trimming cost V 0 bases and J 5 bases; bases outside gene matches: 8. CDR3 length: 17 amino acids. The V gene's germline CDR1 is LGHNA and CDR2 YSLEER. As DNA, the CDR3 is TGCGCCAGCAGCCAAGATCGGCGGCTAGCGGGAAACAATGAGCAGTTCTTC. Its protein is CASSQDRRLAGNNEQFF.

The gene calls are TRBV19 and TRBJ1-6; 9 bases are a match to TRBD1. This CDR3 has 15 residues. CDR1 is LNHDA and CDR2 is SQIVND in the germline V gene (reference sequence). J was trimmed by 7 bases and V by 4 bases; bases with no gene match: 5. The CDR3 loop reads CASSTGQGENSPLHF. The DNA for the CDR3 is TGTGCCAGTAGTACGGGACAGGGAGAGAATTCACCCCTCCACTTT. Filled out from reference TRBV19 and TRBJ1-6, the complete variable domain reads DGGITQSPKYLFRKEGQNVTLSCEQNLNHDAMYWYRQDPGQGLRLIYYSQIVNDFQKGDIAEGYSVSREKKESFPLTVTSAQKNPTAFYLCASSTGQGENSPLHFGNGTRLTVT.

V is TRBV5-1 and J is TRBJ2-7; 9 positions agree with TRBD2. The CDR3 runs 18 residues. CDR1 is SGHRS, CDR2 YFSETQ, per germline. J gave up 3 bases and V 4 bases, and 17 bases lay outside the gene matches. The DNA of the CDR3 is TGCGCCAGCAGCCCCCGATTAGCGGGAGATATAAGCGGCTACGAGCAGTACTTC. This encodes CASSPRLAGDISGYEQYF.

This clone was observed once. The rearrangement joins TRBV5-1 to TRBJ2-7, with TRBD1 matching over 9 bases. This CDR3 is built from 14 residues. The J segment lost 7 bases and the V segment lost 2 bases, leaving 7 bases of the junction unmatched. Germline V lookup: CDR1 SGHRS, CDR2 YFSETQ. The DNA for the CDR3 is TGCGCCAGCAGCTTTGGACAGGGGAGAGGGGAGCAGTACTTC. Its protein is CASSFGQGRGEQYF.

Points on this clone: Its ends do not fully match the called genes, so a read error is possible. V is TRBV18 and J is TRBJ2-7; D unclear. Germline V CDR1 and CDR2: KGHSH, LQKENI. This CDR3 has 12 amino acids. The CDR3 nucleotides are TGTGCCAGCTCACCAATCTGGGGTTCCCTCGACTTC. This translates into CASSPIWGSLDF.

The gene calls are TRBV5-4 and TRBJ2-7, with TRBD1 as a possible D gene (5 bases). Per the germline V gene, CDR1 is SGHNT and CDR2 is YYREEE (reference sequence). This CDR3 has 13 residues. Trimming shortened V by 4 bases and J by 6 bases, and 14 bases separated the two germline ends. The CDR3 bases are TGTGCCAGCAGCCCCCAGGGTGGTGGCGAGCAGTACTTC. Its translation: CASSPQGGGEQYF.

V is TRBV15 and J is TRBJ2-1, with D possibly TRBD2 on 6 matching bases. Trimming removed 0 bases from V and 4 bases from J, with 16 bases in between. This CDR3 comprises 17 residues. Germline CDR1 is LNHNV and CDR2 is YYDKDF (reference sequence). CDR3 sequence reads: CATSRDRLAVGYNEQFF. The CDR3 DNA sequence: TGTGCCACCAGCAGAGATCGGTTAGCGGTCGGGTACAATGAGCAGTTCTTC.

The J gene is TRBJ2-2, the V gene TRBV6-1, with 9 bases that match TRBD1. The CDR3 contains 14 residues. Trimming removed 7 bases from V and 4 bases from J; junction bases left unmatched: 4. Germline V lookup: CDR1 MNHNS, CDR2 SASEGT. This chain's CDR3 is CASIGQGLTGELFF. In DNA, the CDR3 is TGTGCCAGCATAGGACAGGGGCTCACCGGGGAGCTGTTTTTT.

The count of this clone is one. The chain employs TRBV7-8 and TRBJ2-7, with D hard to call. Trimming took 0 bases from V and 1 from J, leaving 16 bases between them. Germline V gene lookup returns CDR1 SGHVS and CDR2 FQNEAQ. CDR3 length: 17 amino acids. CDR3 amino acids: CASSLAWRSPRSYEQYF. In DNA form, the CDR3 reads TGTGCCAGCAGCTTAGCGTGGCGGAGTCCTAGGTCCTACGAGCAGTACTTC.

This clone appeared once. The chain combines TRBV2 with TRBJ1-5; TRBD1 matches 12 bases. The CDR3 consists of 15 residues. V was clipped by 5 bases and J by 5 bases; unmatched bases: 4. The germline gives CDR1 SNHLY, CDR2 FYNNEI. The DNA for the CDR3 is TGTGCCAGCAGTTGGGGACAGGGGGCAGATCAGCCCCAGCATTTT. This codes for CASSWGQGADQPQHF.

The V call is TRBV30, the J call TRBJ2-7; the match to TRBD1 covers 10 bases. The CDR3 length is 14 residues. With V trimmed by 2 bases and J by 2 bases, 3 bases remained unmatched. The germline CDR1 and CDR2 sequences are GTSNPN and SVGIG (reference sequence). CDR3 region: CAWSPGQGPYEQYF. The CDR3 region has the DNA TGTGCCTGGAGTCCGGGACAGGGGCCCTACGAGCAGTACTTC.

This chain connects TRBV11-2 to TRBJ2-5; D uncertain. CDR1 and CDR2 (germline): SGHAT, FQNNGV. Trimming took 5 bases from V and 5 from J, leaving 15 bases between them. The CDR3 loop spans 14 amino acids. The CDR3 loop reads CASSPPPLPETQYF. In DNA form, the CDR3 reads TGTGCCAGCAGCCCCCCCCCGTTGCCGGAGACCCAGTACTTC.

V gene TRBV6-1 combines with J gene TRBJ2-7; 8 nucleotides line up with TRBD1. Germline loops: CDR1 MNHNS, CDR2 SASEGT. The junction had 4 bases not matched to a gene; V was cut back by 3 bases and J by 3 bases. The CDR3 sequence is 14 residues long. The CDR3 DNA reads TGTGCCAGCAGTGACAGACAGGGGAACTACGAGCAGTACTTC. Translated, it gives CASSDRQGNYEQYF.